The entry below describes one T cell receptor (beta chain). Its target is not known. The sample originates from a study of vaccination and CD4 T cells after COVID-19. Study-level points and caveats: 304 of 307 vaccine-specific clones from convalescent patients were spike mono-reactive.

The CDR3 contains 16 residues. The germline CDR1 and CDR2 sequences are MNHNS and SASEGT. V shed 6 bases and J 7 bases; nucleotides not matched to a gene: 13. Treatment reported: roughly 11-day PBMC culture with coronavirus spike peptide pools or control peptides (ViraFEST assay). ViraFEST used peptide pools to expand antigen-specific T cells and subsequently sequenced their TCRs. The culture of more than 1.5 million PBMCs per well included about 11 IU/ml IL-2 and roughly 10 ug/ml peptide pools. Sequencing of the DNA from cultured CD4+ T cells was carried out with the Oncomine TCR Beta short-read assay. Genomic DNA extraction was carried out from cultured CD4+ T cells. TCRdb analysed the PCR reads with MiXCR anew, one entry per CDR3 protein. The sample shows about 15,000 distinct CDR3 sequences, about three quarters of them seen only once.

The sample consisted of CD4+ T cells from blood, cultured in vitro. The chain is built from TRBV6-1 and TRBJ1-5, with 9 positions matching TRBD1. This sequence was found in a human donor who had recovered from COVID-19. The CDR3 sequence is CASRPGQGLQGQPQHF. The CDR3 DNA reads TGTGCCAGCAGACCGGGACAGGGACTTCAAGGACAGCCCCAGCATTTT.